This TCR beta chain was sequenced in a study of CD8 T cells in Susac syndrome. High-throughput TCR beta sequencing covered peripheral CD8+ and CD4+ T cells. Controls were age- and sex-matched healthy donors. Whole-study findings and limits: It was acknowledged in the study that the number of individuals who were included in its TCR sequencing and HLA analysis was relatively small.

V lost 4 bases and J lost 5, with 11 bases in between. The CDR3 contains 12 residues. Germline CDR1 reads SQVTM; CDR2 reads ANQGSEA. Reverse transcription of roughly 0.45 to 1 ug RNA was performed with random hexamers. An immunoSEQ multiplex PCR generated amplified TCR beta CDR3 products spanning 54 Vbeta and 13 Jbeta. TCRdb called the immunoSEQ multiplex PCR reads again in MiXCR, with one record for every CDR3 protein. The table lists 150,000 to 200,000 distinct CDR3 sequences, approximately 93% of them singletons, with 0.095% to 0.12% in the top ten. Turning to this clonotype: Antigen: not known.

The TCR sequence derives from a human donor in good health. The sequenced material came from CD4+ T cells from PBMCs. This chain links TRBV29-1 with TRBJ2-5, with a tentative D call TRBD1 (5 bases). The CDR3 DNA follows: TGCAGCGTTGGGGCAGGGTCTGAGACCCAGTACTTC. Amino acid sequence: CSVGAGSETQYF.